Listed below are T cell receptor beta chains from one sample, sequenced in a study of blood T cell repertoires in COVID-19. Sequenced by immunoSEQ multiplex PCR; TCRdb stores in-frame clones only, minus some. Here the sample spans around 15,000 clones, more than 85% being singletons. Material: peripheral blood. All receptors derive from a human donor in a cohort sampled during active COVID-19. The CDR3 runs from the conserved cysteine through the conserved F or W. A D gene is named only where the DNA matches it firmly. The size entry is marked missing in some rows and otherwise reads once, few, many or a size class.

J gene: TRBJ1-5
clone size: .
D gene: .
V gene: TRBV19
CDR3 protein: CASSMSGKGSNQPQHF
CDR3 DNA: TGTGCCAGTAGTATGTCAGGGAAGGGGAGCAATCAGCCCCAGCATTTT

J gene: TRBJ2-2
clone size: .
D gene: TRBD1
V gene: TRBV6-5
CDR3 protein: CASSYSWGQATGELFF
CDR3 DNA: TGTGCCAGCAGTTACTCGTGGGGACAGGCCACCGGGGAGCTGTTTTTT

J gene: TRBJ1-6
clone size: .
D gene: .
V gene: TRBV6-2/TRBV6-3
CDR3 protein: CASSSNRALNSPLHF
CDR3 DNA: TGTGCCAGCAGTTCGAACAGGGCTCTCAACTCACCCCTCCACTTT

J gene: TRBJ2-7
clone size: .
D gene: TRBD1
V gene: TRBV2
CDR3 protein: CASSAQQGNGPYEQYF
CDR3 DNA: TGTGCCAGCAGTGCCCAACAGGGGAATGGTCCCTACGAGCAGTACTTC

J gene: TRBJ1-6
clone size: .
D gene: TRBD1
V gene: TRBV7-9
CDR3 protein: CASSPIRGHYNSPLHF
CDR3 DNA: TGTGCCAGCAGCCCGATTAGGGGGCACTATAATTCACCCCTCCACTTT

J gene: TRBJ1-6
clone size: few
D gene: .
V gene: TRBV9
CDR3 protein: CASSSGDGYNSPLHF
CDR3 DNA: TGTGCCAGCAGCTCAGGGGACGGTTATAATTCACCCCTCCACTTT

J gene: TRBJ2-2
clone size: .
D gene: .
V gene: TRBV9
CDR3 protein: CASSSEVGAGELFF
CDR3 DNA: TGTGCCAGCAGTTCCGAGGTAGGAGCCGGGGAGCTGTTTTTT

J gene: TRBJ1-6
clone size: few
D gene: TRBD1
V gene: TRBV2
CDR3 protein: CASSGGTGRYNSPLRALHF
CDR3 DNA: TGTGCCAGCAGTGGGGGGACAGGGAGGTATAATTCACCCCTCCGGGCCCTCCACTTT

J gene: TRBJ1-4
clone size: .
D gene: .
V gene: TRBV6-5
CDR3 protein: CASSYSISRGQLFF
CDR3 DNA: TGTGCCAGCAGTTACTCGATTAGCAGGGGACAACTGTTTTTT

J gene: TRBJ2-5
clone size: .
D gene: TRBD2
V gene: TRBV19
CDR3 protein: CASKGRSGVGETQYF
CDR3 DNA: TGTGCCAGTAAAGGCAGGAGCGGGGTAGGAGAGACCCAGTACTTC

J gene: TRBJ2-7
clone size: .
D gene: TRBD1
V gene: TRBV10-3
CDR3 protein: CANQRDSVYEQYF
CDR3 DNA: TGTGCCAACCAAAGGGACAGCGTCTACGAGCAGTACTTC

J gene: TRBJ2-1
clone size: .
D gene: TRBD1
V gene: TRBV15
CDR3 protein: CATSRDQGANNEQFF
CDR3 DNA: TGTGCCACCAGCAGAGATCAGGGGGCTAACAATGAGCAGTTCTTC

J gene: TRBJ2-7
clone size: .
D gene: TRBD2
V gene: TRBV9
CDR3 protein: CASSVVPLAGVIEQYF
CDR3 DNA: TGTGCCAGCAGCGTAGTCCCTCTAGCGGGGGTGATCGAGCAGTACTTC

J gene: TRBJ1-3
clone size: .
D gene: TRBD1
V gene: TRBV19
CDR3 protein: CASSILRQGVFGNTIYF
CDR3 DNA: TGTGCCAGTAGTATTCTACGACAGGGCGTCTTTGGAAACACCATATATTTT

J gene: TRBJ1-1
clone size: .
D gene: TRBD1
V gene: TRBV19
CDR3 protein: CASSPRGKLMNTEAFF
CDR3 DNA: TGTGCCAGTAGCCCCAGGGGGAAACTCATGAACACTGAAGCTTTCTTT

J gene: TRBJ2-3
clone size: .
D gene: TRBD2
V gene: TRBV18
CDR3 protein: CASSPILAGTTDTQYF
CDR3 DNA: TGTGCCAGCTCACCAATACTAGCGGGGACCACAGATACGCAGTATTTT

J gene: TRBJ2-7
clone size: few
D gene: TRBD1
V gene: TRBV2
CDR3 protein: CASSPGQGSYEQYF
CDR3 DNA: TGTGCCAGCTCACCGGGACAGGGGTCCTACGAGCAGTACTTC

J gene: TRBJ2-7
clone size: .
D gene: TRBD1
V gene: TRBV7-9
CDR3 protein: CASSLVPDRAYEQYF
CDR3 DNA: TGTGCCAGCAGCTTGGTCCCCGACAGGGCCTACGAGCAGTACTTC

J gene: TRBJ1-2
clone size: .
D gene: TRBD1
V gene: TRBV19
CDR3 protein: CASSRDEQGASNYGYTF
CDR3 DNA: TGTGCCAGTAGTAGGGATGAACAGGGGGCATCTAACTATGGCTACACCTTC

J gene: TRBJ1-6
clone size: .
D gene: TRBD1
V gene: TRBV19
CDR3 protein: CASGQVYNSPLHF
CDR3 DNA: TGTGCCAGCGGACAGGTGTATAATTCACCCCTCCACTTT

J gene: TRBJ1-2
clone size: .
D gene: .
V gene: TRBV25-1
CDR3 protein: CASTPMGGAIIRF
CDR3 DNA: TGTGCCAGCACCCCCATGGGAGGGGCCATTATCCGCTTC

J gene: TRBJ2-2
clone size: .
D gene: .
V gene: TRBV15
CDR3 protein: CATSRDGEDTGELFF
CDR3 DNA: TGTGCCACCAGCAGAGATGGTGAGGACACCGGGGAGCTGTTTTTT

J gene: TRBJ1-5
clone size: few
D gene: TRBD1
V gene: TRBV11-2
CDR3 protein: CASSGSGSAGGVNQPQHF
CDR3 DNA: TGTGCCAGCAGCGGGAGTGGTTCGGCAGGGGGTGTTAATCAGCCCCAGCATTTT

J gene: TRBJ2-2
clone size: .
D gene: .
V gene: TRBV5-6
CDR3 protein: CASSLLAAGELFF
CDR3 DNA: TGTGCCAGCAGCTTGCTAGCCGCCGGGGAGCTGTTTTTT

J gene: TRBJ1-4
clone size: .
D gene: TRBD1
V gene: TRBV5-1
CDR3 protein: CASSGPGTGNEKLFF
CDR3 DNA: TGCGCCAGCAGCGGGCCCGGGACAGGAAATGAAAAACTGTTTTTT

J gene: TRBJ1-5
clone size: few
D gene: .
V gene: TRBV19
CDR3 protein: CASTPAAWDGGQPQHF
CDR3 DNA: TGTGCCAGTACCCCGGCAGCTTGGGACGGGGGTCAGCCCCAGCATTTT

J gene: TRBJ2-1
clone size: .
D gene: TRBD2
V gene: TRBV24-1
CDR3 protein: CATSDSTSWYNEQFF
CDR3 DNA: TGTGCCACCAGTGATTCGACTAGCTGGTACAATGAGCAGTTCTTC

J gene: TRBJ2-2
clone size: .
D gene: TRBD2
V gene: TRBV7-3
CDR3 protein: CASSHRTSGGSGELFF
CDR3 DNA: TGTGCCAGCAGCCACCGTACTAGCGGGGGGTCCGGGGAGCTGTTTTTT

J gene: TRBJ2-2
clone size: .
D gene: .
V gene: TRBV7-3
CDR3 protein: CASSPSGYNTGELFF
CDR3 DNA: TGTGCCAGCAGCCCATCGGGGTATAACACCGGGGAGCTGTTTTTT

J gene: TRBJ1-2
clone size: .
D gene: TRBD1
V gene: TRBV25-1
CDR3 protein: CASSDYQGGYGYTF
CDR3 DNA: TGTGCCAGCAGTGACTACCAGGGGGGTTATGGCTACACCTTC

J gene: TRBJ1-2
clone size: .
D gene: .
V gene: TRBV5-4
CDR3 protein: CASSFRGPSYGYTF
CDR3 DNA: TGTGCCAGCAGCTTCCGGGGTCCCAGCTATGGCTACACCTTC

J gene: TRBJ2-3
clone size: .
D gene: TRBD2
V gene: TRBV7-2
CDR3 protein: CASSLVRELAGGLDTQYF
CDR3 DNA: TGTGCCAGCAGCTTAGTTAGGGAACTAGCGGGGGGGCTAGATACGCAGTATTTT

J gene: TRBJ2-5
clone size: .
D gene: .
V gene: TRBV4-1
CDR3 protein: CASSQDSALRMTQYF
CDR3 DNA: TGCGCCAGCAGCCAAGACAGTGCCTTAAGAATGACCCAGTACTTC

J gene: TRBJ1-2
clone size: .
D gene: TRBD1
V gene: TRBV18
CDR3 protein: CASSPPGTVLYGYTF
CDR3 DNA: TGTGCCAGCTCACCTCCCGGGACAGTCCTCTATGGCTACACCTTC

J gene: TRBJ1-2
clone size: .
D gene: .
V gene: TRBV13
CDR3 protein: CASSLWSRRDYGYTF
CDR3 DNA: TGTGCCAGCAGCTTATGGTCCAGGAGGGACTATGGCTACACCTTC

J gene: TRBJ2-7
clone size: .
D gene: TRBD1
V gene: TRBV5-1
CDR3 protein: CASSLDRGFYEQYF
CDR3 DNA: TGCGCCAGCAGCCTTGACAGGGGGTTCTACGAGCAGTACTTC

J gene: TRBJ1-2
clone size: .
D gene: .
V gene: TRBV27
CDR3 protein: CASSLFRHSNYGYTF
CDR3 DNA: TGTGCCAGCAGTTTATTCAGGCATTCTAACTATGGCTACACCTTC

J gene: TRBJ2-2
clone size: .
D gene: TRBD2
V gene: TRBV5-1
CDR3 protein: CASLRSGGTGELFF
CDR3 DNA: TGCGCCAGCCTCCGTAGCGGGGGGACCGGGGAGCTGTTTTTT

J gene: TRBJ2-7
clone size: .
D gene: TRBD1
V gene: TRBV18
CDR3 protein: CASSPSRTGVLEQYF
CDR3 DNA: TGTGCCAGCTCACCATCGCGGACAGGGGTGCTCGAGCAGTACTTC

J gene: TRBJ2-7
clone size: .
D gene: TRBD2
V gene: TRBV6-5
CDR3 protein: CASSYGRGTYEQYF
CDR3 DNA: TGTGCCAGCAGTTACGGGAGGGGAACCTACGAGCAGTACTTC

J gene: TRBJ2-4
clone size: .
D gene: .
V gene: TRBV7-2
CDR3 protein: CASSADRGAGYF
CDR3 DNA: TGTGCCAGCAGCGCAGACCGGGGGGCGGGGTACTTC

J gene: TRBJ2-7
clone size: .
D gene: .
V gene: TRBV7-2
CDR3 protein: CASSSRQPSYEQYF
CDR3 DNA: TGTGCCAGCAGCTCTAGACAGCCCTCCTACGAGCAGTACTTC

J gene: TRBJ2-3
clone size: .
D gene: TRBD2
V gene: TRBV4-2
CDR3 protein: CASSPGLAGGGEDTQYF
CDR3 DNA: TGTGCCAGCAGCCCGGGACTAGCGGGGGGGGGAGAAGATACGCAGTATTTT

J gene: TRBJ2-3
clone size: .
D gene: .
V gene: TRBV7-6
CDR3 protein: CASSLFNTDTQYF
CDR3 DNA: TGTGCCAGCAGCTTATTTAACACAGATACGCAGTATTTT

J gene: TRBJ2-3
clone size: .
D gene: TRBD2
V gene: TRBV5-1
CDR3 protein: CASSLGISGGRTDTQYF
CDR3 DNA: TGCGCCAGCAGCTTGGGTATTAGCGGGGGGCGCACAGATACGCAGTATTTT

J gene: TRBJ1-2
clone size: .
D gene: .
V gene: TRBV6-1
CDR3 protein: CASSENRGAYGYTF
CDR3 DNA: TGTGCCAGCAGTGAGAATCGGGGTGCCTATGGCTACACCTTC

J gene: TRBJ2-1
clone size: .
D gene: TRBD2
V gene: TRBV7-9
CDR3 protein: CASSSSGGEQFF
CDR3 DNA: TGTGCCAGCAGCTCCAGCGGGGGTGAGCAGTTCTTC

J gene: TRBJ1-2
clone size: .
D gene: TRBD1
V gene: TRBV6-2/TRBV6-3
CDR3 protein: CASSYVRTGRGGYTF
CDR3 DNA: TGTGCCAGCAGTTATGTTAGGACAGGGAGAGGTGGCTACACCTTC

J gene: TRBJ2-2
clone size: .
D gene: .
V gene: TRBV28
CDR3 protein: CASSFGGRGTGELFF
CDR3 DNA: TGTGCCAGCAGTTTTGGAGGGCGCGGCACCGGGGAGCTGTTTTTT

J gene: TRBJ1-6
clone size: .
D gene: .
V gene: TRBV25-1
CDR3 protein: CASSESGRGAYNSPLHF
CDR3 DNA: TGTGCCAGCAGTGAATCGGGGCGGGGGGCCTATAATTCACCCCTCCACTTT

J gene: TRBJ1-4
clone size: .
D gene: .
V gene: TRBV12-3/TRBV12-4
CDR3 protein: CASRLGLEKLFF
CDR3 DNA: TGTGCCAGCAGGTTAGGACTTGAAAAACTGTTTTTT

J gene: TRBJ1-3
clone size: few
D gene: TRBD1
V gene: TRBV15
CDR3 protein: CAATQGVGGNTIYF
CDR3 DNA: TGTGCCGCAACCCAGGGGGTCGGTGGAAACACCATATATTTT

J gene: TRBJ1-5
clone size: .
D gene: TRBD1
V gene: TRBV6-5
CDR3 protein: CASSMDRGSNQPQHF
CDR3 DNA: TGTGCCAGCAGCATGGACAGGGGTAGCAATCAGCCCCAGCATTTT

J gene: TRBJ1-1
clone size: few
D gene: TRBD1
V gene: TRBV5-8
CDR3 protein: CASSLGRGFLNTEAFF
CDR3 DNA: TGTGCCAGCAGCTTGGGCAGGGGGTTCCTAAACACTGAAGCTTTCTTT

J gene: TRBJ2-6
clone size: .
D gene: TRBD2
V gene: TRBV19
CDR3 protein: CASTLTSGPSGANVLTF
CDR3 DNA: TGTGCCAGTACCCTGACTAGCGGCCCCTCTGGGGCCAACGTCCTGACTTTC

J gene: TRBJ2-5
clone size: .
D gene: .
V gene: TRBV7-2
CDR3 protein: CASSLRSPGETQYF
CDR3 DNA: TGTGCCAGCAGCTTAAGGTCTCCAGGTGAGACCCAGTACTTC

J gene: TRBJ1-4
clone size: .
D gene: TRBD1
V gene: TRBV2
CDR3 protein: CASSVPDRAKLFF
CDR3 DNA: TGTGCCAGCAGTGTACCCGACAGGGCAAAACTGTTTTTT

J gene: TRBJ1-2
clone size: .
D gene: TRBD1
V gene: TRBV18
CDR3 protein: CASSQGQGRGYGYTF
CDR3 DNA: TGTGCCAGCTCTCAAGGACAGGGACGGGGCTATGGCTACACCTTC

J gene: TRBJ2-7
clone size: .
D gene: TRBD1
V gene: TRBV5-1
CDR3 protein: CASSLGTVSYEQYF
CDR3 DNA: TGCGCCAGCAGCCTAGGGACAGTTTCCTACGAGCAGTACTTC